Following are 15 T cell receptor beta chains from one sample sequenced in a study of follicular helper T cells after annual influenza vaccination. The assay was immunoSEQ multiplex PCR, and TCRdb's table has in-frame clones only and misses some. Of nearly 11,000 clones listed, nearly 85% are singletons. The sequencing here drew on CXCR5- memory CD4+ T cells sorted from blood, taken 6 weeks after influenza vaccination. The receptors derive from an adult who received the influenza vaccine.

The chain joins TRBV7-9 to TRBJ2-1, with a possible D match to TRBD2 (6 bases). Germline-derived CDR1 and CDR2 are SEHNR and FQNEAQ (reference sequence). CDR3 length: 13 residues. Between the trimmed V and J ends, which lost 4 bases and 9 bases, there was a span of 13 bases. CDR3 sequence (DNA): TGTGCCAGCAGCTCGACTAGTTTTAGTGAGCAGTTCTTC. This codes for CASSSTSFSEQFF.

The genes are TRBV6-5 and TRBJ2-4; 7 positions match TRBD1. The trim removed 6 bases at V and 5 bases at J, leaving 7 bases unmatched. Germline V gene lookup returns CDR1 MNHEY and CDR2 SVGAGI. The CDR3 is 14 residues long. This CDR3 is CASSETGRENIQYF. The CDR3 region has the DNA TGTGCCAGCAGCGAGACAGGGAGAGAAAACATTCAGTACTTC.

This clone came up a few times. The chain is built from TRBV19 and TRBJ2-1; D uncertain. V was shortened by 5 bases and J by 4 bases, with 12 bases between the two germline ends. The V gene's germline CDR1 is LNHDA and CDR2 SQIVND (reference sequence). The CDR3 totals 14 residues. In nucleotides, the CDR3 is TGTGCCAGTAGTGACCGCCCATCGTACAATGAGCAGTTCTTC. Translated: CASSDRPSYNEQFF.

The genes are TRBV28 and TRBJ2-3; D call uncertain. The CDR3 spans 16 residues. Germline loops: CDR1 MDHEN, CDR2 SYDVKM. Trimming left V 5 bases short and J 3 bases short, with 18 bases between. The CDR3 DNA follows: TGTGCCAGCAGTACCCGCAGGTCTAGTAGTACAGATACGCAGTATTTT. Translation: CASSTRRSSSTDTQYF. Full variable domain (outside the CDR3, taken from reference TRBV28 and TRBJ2-3): DVKVTQSSRYLVKRTGEKVFLECVQDMDHENMFWYRQDPGLGLRLIYFSYDVKMKEKGDIPEGYSVSREKKERFSLILESASTNQTSMYLCASSTRRSSSTDTQYFGPGTRLTVL.

This sequence joins TRBV19 and TRBJ2-1, with 10 bases that match TRBD2. The length of the CDR3 is 14 residues. Germline V gene lookup returns CDR1 LNHDA and CDR2 SQIVND (reference sequence). V was clipped by 3 bases and J by 10 bases; unmatched bases: 6. CDR3 nucleotides: TGTGCCAGTAGTATCCCTAGCGGGAGTAGGGAGCAGTTCTTC. Its translation: CASSIPSGSREQFF.

The V and J genes are TRBV27 and TRBJ1-1; TRBD1 agrees at 9 bases. V was clipped by 6 bases and J by 5 bases; unmatched bases: 19. This CDR3 is 18 amino acids long. Germline V CDR1 and CDR2: MNHEY, SMNVEV (reference sequence). Written as DNA, the CDR3 is TGTGCCAGCAGCCTAGGAGGGACAGGGCTCGGATCGGTGACTGAAGCTTTCTTT. It encodes CASSLGGTGLGSVTEAFF.

The chain uses TRBV5-8 and TRBJ1-3; tentatively, D is TRBD1 (6 bases). The CDR3 has 14 amino acids. Germline V gene data show CDR1 as SGHTS and CDR2 as YDEGEE. V gave up 0 bases and J gave up 4 bases, with 8 bases separating them. Written as DNA, the CDR3 is TGTGCCAGCAGCTTGGCAGGGGTCGGAAACACCATATATTTT. Translation gives CASSLAGVGNTIYF.

This clone has only a few counts. V gene TRBV4-1 combines with J gene TRBJ2-6; D is unclear. Germline-derived CDR1 and CDR2 are MGHRA and YSYEKL. This CDR3 is 14 amino acids long. V gave up 3 bases and J gave up 1 base, with 4 bases separating them. The CDR3 DNA reads TGCGCCAGCAGCCAGCCATCTGGGGCCAACGTCCTGACTTTC. It is translated as CASSQPSGANVLTF.

The chain joins TRBV28 to TRBJ1-4; D possibly corresponds to TRBD1 (6 bases). CDR1 and CDR2 (germline): MDHEN, SYDVKM. V gave up 2 bases and J gave up 1 base, with 8 bases separating them. The CDR3 has 15 residues. The CDR3 protein is CASSLRGGTNEKLFF. CDR3 in DNA: TGTGCCAGCAGTTTAAGGGGGGGAACTAATGAAAAACTGTTTTTT.

V and J are TRBV9 and TRBJ2-7; 13 nucleotides agree with TRBD2. CDR1 SGDLS and CDR2 YYNGEE come from the germline V gene. The CDR3 runs 14 residues. J lost 6 bases, V lost 4 bases, and 4 bases had no gene match. As DNA, the CDR3 is TGTGCCAGCAGCATCCGGACTAGCGGGGGCGAGCAGTACTTC. It specifies CASSIRTSGGEQYF.

V usage is TRBV7-9 and J usage is TRBJ2-5, with TRBD1 matching over 8 bases. The V segment lost 2 bases and the J segment 6 bases; nucleotides outside the gene matches: 5. Per germline, CDR1 SEHNR and CDR2 FQNEAQ (reference sequence). The CDR3 has 14 amino acids. The CDR3 DNA reads as TGTGCCAGCAGCTTAATCCAGGGGGCGAAGACCCAGTACTTC. Its translation: CASSLIQGAKTQYF. Full variable domain (outside the CDR3, taken from reference TRBV7-9 and TRBJ2-5): DTGVSQNPRHKITKRGQNVTFRCDPISEHNRLYWYRQTLGQGPEFLTYFQNEAQLEKSRLLSDRFSAERPKGSFSTLEIQRTEQGDSAMYLCASSLIQGAKTQYFGPGTRLLVL.

The chain recombines TRBV6-4 with TRBJ2-1; 7 bases are a match to TRBD1. The CDR3 is made up of 16 amino acids. Germline V gives CDR1 MRHNA, CDR2 SNTAGT. With 5 bases clipped from V and 6 bases from J, the junction kept 13 bases outside the gene matches. The CDR3 coding sequence is TGTGCCAGCAGTCCCCATCTGGCGAGGGGGCCCAATGAGCAGTTCTTC. Residues: CASSPHLARGPNEQFF.

This sequence joins TRBV2 and TRBJ1-1, with unresolved D. CDR1 is SNHLY and CDR2 is FYNNEI in the germline V gene. V was cut by 0 bases and J by 0 bases, with 8 bases left in between. The CDR3 extends over 15 amino acids. The CDR3 is CASSEAPTVNTEAFF. The CDR3 nucleotides are TGTGCCAGCAGTGAAGCCCCTACAGTGAACACTGAAGCTTTCTTT.

The J gene is TRBJ1-3, the V gene TRBV18; D is perhaps TRBD1 (6 bases). Trimming pared 1 base from V and 0 bases from J, leaving 10 bases between. The CDR3 has 16 amino acids. The V gene's germline CDR1 is KGHSH and CDR2 LQKENI. The CDR3 spells CASSPLGQSSGNTIYF. CDR3 DNA sequence: TGTGCCAGCTCACCACTCGGACAGAGCTCTGGAAACACCATATATTTT.

This clone was counted once. The chain couples TRBV9 to TRBJ1-2; the match to TRBD1 covers 10 bases. The germline gives CDR1 SGDLS, CDR2 YYNGEE. With V trimmed by 5 bases and J by 7 bases, 11 bases remained unmatched. CDR3 size: 15 residues. The CDR3 region is CASSETGTGVGGYTF. CDR3 bases: TGTGCCAGCAGTGAAACCGGGACAGGGGTTGGTGGCTACACCTTC.